The 13 T cell receptor delta chains presented below share a single source sample, sequenced in a study of gamma delta lymphoproliferative disorders and STAT genes. Genomic DNA from isolated PBMCs served as the sequencing template. TCRdb re-called clones from the multiplex PCR reads using CATT. The table lists 1,200 or so delta-chain clones, approximately 1.5% of them singletons. Sequenced: blood. Source of these receptors: a human donor in good health.

The rearrangement links TRDV1 to TRDJ4; D tentatively fits TRDD2 or TRDD3 (6 bases each). V was clipped by 2 bases and J by 0 bases, with 28 bases between them. The germline V gene encodes CDR1 TSWWSYY and CDR2 QGS. The CDR3 contains 20 residues. The CDR3 region is CALGEGWDPPTVLGARPLIF. Here the CDR3 DNA reads TGTGCTCTTGGGGAAGGGTGGGATCCTCCTACCGTACTGGGAGCCAGACCCCTGATCTTT.

Remarks on this clone: A far bigger clonotype differs at one base, so this is likely a read error. V gene TRDV1 combines with J gene TRDJ1, with 13 bases identical to TRDD3. Germline V lookup: CDR1 TSWWSYY, CDR2 QGS. The junction had 40 bases not matched to a gene; V was cut back by 6 bases and J by 3 bases. This CDR3 has 27 residues. The CDR3 sequence is CALGPRGVGLPKPEVLGDTGYADKLIF. The CDR3, as DNA: TGTGCTCTTGGCCCCCGAGGGGTCGGCCTTCCTAAGCCCGAGGTACTGGGGGATACGGGGTACGCCGATAAACTCATCTTT.

This clone was counted a few times. Only one base separates this from a far larger clonotype, so it likely reflects a read error. The same CDR3 is also encoded by other DNA sequences in this sample. This sequence joins TRDV1 and TRDJ1, with TRDD3 as a possible D gene (5 bases). This CDR3 comprises 24 residues. CDR1 and CDR2 (germline): TSWWSYY, QGS. CDR3 region: CALGELRGGGLHGATAGNTDKLIF. Here the CDR3 DNA reads TGTGCTCTTGGGGAACTACGGGGCGGGGGTCTGCATGGGGCTACCGCTGGAAACACTGATAAACTCATCTTT.

This clone has a handful of counts. The protein that TCRdb holds for this DNA derives from a much larger clone and differs from the translated DNA at residue 9, which likely indicates a read error; the protein shown here is translated from the DNA. This chain joins TRDV1 and TRDJ1, with TRDD3 as a possible D gene (5 bases). The germline V and J ends were trimmed by 0 bases and 0 bases, with 35 bases remaining between them. Germline assignment: CDR1 TSWWSYY and CDR2 QGS. CDR3 size: 24 residues. CDR3 bases: TGTGCTCTTGGGGAACTACGGGGCGAGGGTCTGCATGGGGCTACCGCTGGAAACACCGATAAACTCATCTTT. It specifies CALGELRGEGLHGATAGNTDKLIF.

About this clone: The translation of this DNA and the TCRdb protein of a much larger clone differ at residues 4 and 13, probably owing to a read error; the protein shown here is translated from the DNA. The CDR3: CAFRSPTGWGYRGMYTDKLIF. DNA of the CDR3: TGTGCCTTTAGAAGTCCTACTGGCTGGGGATACCGGGGGATGTACACCGATAAACTCATCTTT. V and J are TRDV3 and TRDJ1; 8 nucleotides agree with TRDD3. CDR3 length equals 21 residues. V shed 0 bases, J shed 0 bases, and the junction held 24 bases outside the gene matches. The V gene's germline CDR1 is TVYSNPD and CDR2 GDNSRS (reference sequence).

Details on this clone: A far bigger clonotype differs at one base, so this is likely a read error. Other DNA sequences in this sample translate to the same CDR3. V is TRDV1 and J is TRDJ1; 12 positions agree with TRDD3. The germline V gene encodes CDR1 TSWWSYY and CDR2 QGS. This CDR3 spans 27 amino acids. V lost 3 bases and J lost 2; bases outside the gene matches: 37. The CDR3 here is CALGEWLRAGPGAWPILGDTETDKLIF. In DNA, the CDR3 is TGTGCTCTTGGGGAGTGGCTCCGGGCGGGTCCAGGGGCCTGGCCCATACTGGGGGATACCGAGACCGATAAACTCATCTTT.

The sample holds a few counts of this clone. TCRdb's listed protein matches a much larger clone and diverges from this DNA's translation at residue 14, likely through a read error; the protein shown comes from the DNA. The V call is TRDV1, the J call TRDJ1; weak D call: TRDD3 (6 bases). This CDR3 is 23 amino acids long. The germline V gene has CDR1 TSWWSYY and CDR2 QGS. Trimming took 0 bases from V and 0 from J, leaving 32 bases between them. CDR3 bases: TGTGCTCTTGGGGAACTTCTCCCTACGTGGGGGTTACTGGTGGTTCAGTACACCGATAAACTCATCTTT. Amino acids: CALGELLPTWGLLVVQYTDKLIF.

As regards this clone: The protein recorded in TCRdb matches a much larger clone and deviates from this DNA's translation at residue 6, suggesting a read error; the protein here is obtained by translating the DNA. The chain couples TRDV1 to TRDJ1; the match to TRDD3 covers 8 bases. The CDR3 has 22 residues. CDR1 and CDR2 (germline): TSWWSYY, QGS. The ends lost 1 base at V and 0 bases at J; junction bases unmatched: 22. DNA of the CDR3: TGTGCTCTTGGGGAACATGCCCACCTGTTGTCCGCTGGGGGAATTTACACCGATAAACTCATCTTT. Protein: CALGEHAHLLSAGGIYTDKLIF.

Concerning this clone itself: The TCRdb protein, from a much larger clone, departs from this DNA's translation at residue 14, likely by read error; the protein shown derives from the DNA. DNA of the CDR3: TGTGCTCTTGGGCATTACTGGGAACTGTACACCGATAAACCCATCTTT. As protein: CALGHYWELYTDKPIF. The gene calls are TRDV1 and TRDJ1; D possibly corresponds to TRDD3 (6 bases). Germline V CDR1 and CDR2: TSWWSYY, QGS. This CDR3 contains 16 residues.

There are a few counts of this clone. TCRdb has a much larger clone's protein, which differs at residue 6 from the translation of this DNA, likely because of a read error; what is shown is the protein translated from the DNA. The V gene is TRDV2, the J gene TRDJ1; 7 positions match TRDD3. Unmatched junction bases numbered 12, after V lost 0 bases and J lost 0 bases. Germline assignment: CDR1 GEAIGNYY and CDR2 EKD. The CDR3 runs to 18 residues. This chain's CDR3 is CACDTVTGALLYTDKLIF. The CDR3 nucleotides read TGTGCCTGTGACACCGTTACTGGGGCACTGTTGTACACCGATAAACTCATCTTT.

On this clone itself: The mismatch at residue 6 between this DNA's translation and the TCRdb protein of a much larger clone likely reflects a read error; the protein shown is translated from the DNA. The gene calls are TRDV3 and TRDJ1, with TRDD3 matching over 10 bases. The trim removed 4 bases at V and 4 bases at J, leaving 21 bases unmatched. Germline V gives CDR1 TVYSNPD, CDR2 GDNSRS (reference sequence). The CDR3 spans 18 residues. In DNA form, the CDR3 reads TGTGCCTGGTCCATTCTCCTACTGGGGGATGATCTTAACGATAAACTCATCTTT. Translation: CAWSILLLGDDLNDKLIF. Full variable domain (outside the CDR3, taken from reference TRDV3 and TRDJ1): CDKVTQSSPDQTVASGSEVVLLCTYDTVYSNPDLFWYRIRPDYSFQFVFYGDNSRSEGADFTQGRFSVKHILTQKAFHLVISPVRTEDSATYYCAWSILLLGDDLNDKLIFGKGTRVTVEP.

In regard to this clone: The TCRdb record carries a much larger clone's protein, which differs from this DNA's translation at residue 6; a read error is the likely cause, and the protein listed here is the DNA translation. The V gene is TRAV38-2/DV8, the J gene TRDJ1; D is unclear. This CDR3 is built from 16 residues. Germline assignment: CDR1 TSESDYY and CDR2 QEAYKQQN. Trimming shortened V by 1 base and J by 8 bases, and 21 bases separated the two germline ends. The DNA of the CDR3 is TGTGCTTATAGGAGCATGTGGTACGTGACTGTAGAAAAACTCATCTTT. It encodes CAYRSMWYVTVEKLIF.

A word on this clone: Since a far larger clone is one base different, this is likely a read error. The rearrangement links TRDV1 to TRDJ1; 13 bases map to TRDD3. This CDR3 has 27 residues. The junction had 37 bases not matched to a gene; V was cut back by 6 bases and J by 0 bases. Germline loops: CDR1 TSWWSYY, CDR2 QGS. CDR3 sequence: CALGPRGVGLLKPEVLGDTGYTDKLIF. CDR3 in DNA: TGTGCTCTTGGCCCCCGAGGGGTCGGCCTTCTTAAGCCCGAGGTACTGGGGGATACGGGGTACACCGATAAACTCATCTTT.